These 3 T cell receptor beta chains share one sample of origin, sequenced in a study of T cells after yellow fever vaccination. TCRdb recomputed calls from the 5' RACE reads with MiXCR, one row per CDR3 protein. The sample lists hundreds of thousands of distinct CDR3 sequences; approximately 13% were seen once. Sequenced material: PBMCs, taken on the day of the yellow fever booster vaccination. These receptors all come from a man aged 25-40 years who received the YFV17D yellow fever vaccine.

The V call is TRBV11-2, the J call TRBJ1-5; 9 positions match TRBD1. Looked up from germline, CDR1 is SGHAT and CDR2 is FQNNGV. The V segment lost 0 bases and the J segment 7 bases; nucleotides outside the gene matches: 10. CDR3 length equals 17 residues. The CDR3: CASSLESTGTGRQPQHF. CDR3 sequence (DNA): TGTGCCAGCAGCTTAGAGTCAACGGGGACAGGGAGACAGCCCCAGCATTTT.

This clonotype was seen a few times. V and J are TRBV6-4 and TRBJ2-3, with D possibly TRBD2 on 5 matching bases. V was trimmed by 8 bases and J by 5 bases, leaving 20 bases between them. This CDR3 contains 15 residues. Germline V lookup: CDR1 MRHNA, CDR2 SNTAGT. The CDR3 nucleotides are TGTGCCAGCCGGAGGACGGGCGTAACCCGAGATACGCAGTATTTT. It is translated as CASRRTGVTRDTQYF.

The chain is built from TRBV12-3 or TRBV12-4 and TRBJ2-7, with TRBD1 matching 8 bases. V dropped 6 bases and J dropped 3; count of bases not matched to a gene: 10. The CDR3 sequence is 15 residues long. The CDR3 protein is CASSSGTGAYYEQYF. The CDR3 DNA follows: TGTGCCAGCAGCTCGGGGACAGGAGCCTACTACGAGCAGTACTTC.